This T cell receptor beta chain was sequenced during a study of cytomegalovirus exposure and HLA in healthy donors. About the study: Some 91 million unique TCRs from HLA-typed donors were held in an early release of data. Regarding the study as a whole: TCR beta sequences reportedly predicted the HLA-A and HLA-B alleles of most subjects accurately. Analysis was carried out at a later point, and it linked a missense DCLRE1C variant to TCR beta V- and J-gene trimming.

Concerning this clone itself: Its antigen is still unknown.

The primer mix had 60 Vbeta and 13 Jbeta primers. Sequenced by immunoSEQ multiplex PCR; TCRdb stores in-frame clones only, minus some. Recorded for this sample: roughly 120,000 clones. V dropped 5 bases and J dropped 5; count of bases not matched to a gene: 12. Germline V lookup: CDR1 MGHDK, CDR2 SYGVNS. CDR3 length equals 16 residues. Sequenced: PBMCs. The sequence derives from a man aged 18-30 years in good health and CMV-seronegative. The chain carries TRBV25-1 and TRBJ2-7; 10 nucleotides align to TRBD2. As DNA, the CDR3 is TGTGCCAGCAGTCCTCGACTAAGCGGGAGGGACAACGAGCAGTACTTC. Its translation: CASSPRLSGRDNEQYF.